The clone carrying this TCR beta chain was seen just once. In the authors' workflow: Estimation of nucleated cell counts was performed using reference gene primer amplification. Sequencing used immunoSEQ multiplex PCR; TCRdb keeps in-frame clones, though not all of them. V and J calls and clone size are as listed in that table; D and trimming were resolved from the DNA. The sample contains more than 100,000 clones, 85% to 90% of which appear only once. The data were taken from a study of blood T cell repertoires in COVID-19. In the study overall: Collection of acute and convalescent COVID-19 samples took place in the United States, Italy and Spain. PBMCs, B-cell-depleted T cells, or T cells were the source of the cDNA or gDNA that made up the material.

Losses at the gene ends were 6 bases for V and 5 bases for J; bases not matched to a gene: 11. Germline loops: CDR1 MNHEY, CDR2 SMNVEV (reference sequence). The CDR3 is 15 amino acids. The clonotype was recovered from an older man with acute or convalescent COVID-19. Sequencing used peripheral blood. This chain uses TRBV27 with TRBJ2-5, with 8 bases fitting TRBD1. Here the CDR3 DNA reads TGTGCCAGCAGCGACTCCGACAGGGGTCTGGAGACCCAGTACTTC. Translated, it gives CASSDSDRGLETQYF.